The source of this T cell receptor beta chain is a study of shared clonotypes between healthy human individuals. Regarding the study as a whole: For naive CD4 cells, 4% to 6% of clonotypes were shared across a few donors. Sequencing depth was predicted to influence how clonotypes are shared among donors.

With respect to this clone: Its specificity is not known. The identical CDR3 is also encoded by other nucleotide sequences in the sample.

Germline CDR1 KGHSH, CDR2 LQKENI. The CDR3 totals 13 residues. Trimming shortened V by 3 bases and J by 3 bases, and 8 bases separated the two germline ends. The data were produced by immunoSEQ multiplex PCR, yet TCRdb's version contains in-frame clones alone and is incomplete. The table has some 2,000,000 clones, roughly 94% seen once. This receptor was obtained from a man aged 18-30 years in good health. The sequencing input was naive CD4+ T cells sorted from blood. Subset described: CD45RA+ positively selected. The rearrangement uses TRBV18 and TRBJ2-5; a possible D gene is TRBD1 (5 bases). CDR3 residues: CASSPGLEETQYF. Here the CDR3 DNA reads TGTGCCAGCTCACCGGGGCTGGAAGAGACCCAGTACTTC.